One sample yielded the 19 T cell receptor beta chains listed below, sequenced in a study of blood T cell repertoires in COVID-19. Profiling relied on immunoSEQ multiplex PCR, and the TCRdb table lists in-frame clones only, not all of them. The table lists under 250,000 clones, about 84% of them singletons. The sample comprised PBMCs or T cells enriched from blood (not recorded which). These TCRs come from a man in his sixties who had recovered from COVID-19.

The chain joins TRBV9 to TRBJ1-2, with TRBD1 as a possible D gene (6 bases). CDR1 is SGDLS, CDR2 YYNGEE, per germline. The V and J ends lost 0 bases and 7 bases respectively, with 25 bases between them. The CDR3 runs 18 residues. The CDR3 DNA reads TGTGCCAGCAGCGTAGCTATGGGTACAGGGTCGGGTAAGGGTGGCTACACCTTC. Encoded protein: CASSVAMGTGSGKGGYTF.

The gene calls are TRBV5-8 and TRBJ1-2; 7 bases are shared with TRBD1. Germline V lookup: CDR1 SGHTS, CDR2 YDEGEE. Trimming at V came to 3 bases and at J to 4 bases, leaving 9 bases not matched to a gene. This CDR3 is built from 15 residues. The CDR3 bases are TGTGCCAGCAGCTACAGGACAGGAATGGTCTATGGCTACACCTTC. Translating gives CASSYRTGMVYGYTF.

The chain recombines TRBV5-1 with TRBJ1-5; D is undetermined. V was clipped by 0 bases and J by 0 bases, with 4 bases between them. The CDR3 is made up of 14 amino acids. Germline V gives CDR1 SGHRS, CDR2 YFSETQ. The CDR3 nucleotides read TGCGCCAGCAGCTTGGACATTAGCAATCAGCCCCAGCATTTT. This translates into CASSLDISNQPQHF.

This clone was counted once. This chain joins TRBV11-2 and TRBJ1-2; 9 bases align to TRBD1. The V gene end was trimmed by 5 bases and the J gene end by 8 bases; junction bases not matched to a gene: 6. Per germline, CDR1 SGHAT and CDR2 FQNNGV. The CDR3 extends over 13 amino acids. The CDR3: CASSRTGGQGYTF. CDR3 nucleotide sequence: TGTGCCAGCAGCCGTACAGGGGGCCAAGGCTACACCTTC.

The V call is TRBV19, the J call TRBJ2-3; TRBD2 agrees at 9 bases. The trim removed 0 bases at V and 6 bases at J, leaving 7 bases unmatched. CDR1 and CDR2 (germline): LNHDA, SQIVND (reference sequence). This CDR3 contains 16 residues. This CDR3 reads CASSIEASGGRDTQYF. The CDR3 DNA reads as TGTGCCAGTAGTATAGAGGCCAGCGGGGGGCGGGATACGCAGTATTTT. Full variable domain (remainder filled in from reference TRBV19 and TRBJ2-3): DGGITQSPKYLFRKEGQNVTLSCEQNLNHDAMYWYRQDPGQGLRLIYYSQIVNDFQKGDIAEGYSVSREKKESFPLTVTSAQKNPTAFYLCASSIEASGGRDTQYFGPGTRLTVL.

CDR3: CSVDDREDRYGYTF. In DNA, the CDR3 is TGCAGCGTGGACGACAGGGAAGACCGCTATGGCTACACCTTC. This chain uses TRBV29-1 with TRBJ1-2; 7 nucleotides agree with TRBD1. Germline V gene data show CDR1 as SQVTM and CDR2 as ANQGSEA. The CDR3 is 14 residues long. With 6 bases clipped from V and 4 bases from J, the junction kept 11 bases outside the gene matches.

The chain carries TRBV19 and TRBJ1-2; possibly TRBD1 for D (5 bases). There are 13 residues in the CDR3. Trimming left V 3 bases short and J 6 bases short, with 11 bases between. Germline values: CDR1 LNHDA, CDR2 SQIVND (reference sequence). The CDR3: CASSISGRDGYTF. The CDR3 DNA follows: TGTGCCAGTAGTATTTCCGGCAGGGATGGCTACACCTTC. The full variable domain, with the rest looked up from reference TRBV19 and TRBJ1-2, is DGGITQSPKYLFRKEGQNVTLSCEQNLNHDAMYWYRQDPGQGLRLIYYSQIVNDFQKGDIAEGYSVSREKKESFPLTVTSAQKNPTAFYLCASSISGRDGYTFGSGTRLTVV.

The CDR3 sequence: CASSEQGQINSPLHF. The CDR3 DNA reads TGTGCCAGCAGTGAACAAGGACAGATTAATTCACCCCTCCACTTT. The chain links TRBV6-1 to TRBJ1-6; D may be TRBD1 (6 bases). The CDR3 loop spans 15 amino acids. Germline assignment: CDR1 MNHNS and CDR2 SASEGT. The V gene lost 2 bases and the J gene lost 6 bases, with 11 bases spanning the gap.

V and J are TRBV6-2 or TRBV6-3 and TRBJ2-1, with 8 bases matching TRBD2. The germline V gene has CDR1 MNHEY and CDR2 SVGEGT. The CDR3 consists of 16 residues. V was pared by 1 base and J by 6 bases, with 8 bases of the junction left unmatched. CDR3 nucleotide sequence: TGTGCCAGCAGTTACTTGAGCGGGGGCACCCCCAATGAGCAGTTCTTC. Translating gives CASSYLSGGTPNEQFF.

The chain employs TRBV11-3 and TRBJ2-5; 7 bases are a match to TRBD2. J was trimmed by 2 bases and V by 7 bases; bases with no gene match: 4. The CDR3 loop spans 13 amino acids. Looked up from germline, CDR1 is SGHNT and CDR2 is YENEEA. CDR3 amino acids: CASTGLPQETQYF. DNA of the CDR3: TGTGCCAGCACGGGACTACCACAAGAGACCCAGTACTTC.

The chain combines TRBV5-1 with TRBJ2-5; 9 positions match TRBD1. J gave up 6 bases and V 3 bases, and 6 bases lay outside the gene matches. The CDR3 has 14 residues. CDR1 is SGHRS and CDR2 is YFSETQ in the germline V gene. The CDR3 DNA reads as TGCGCCAGCAGCTCCGACAGGGGGGCGAAGACCCAGTACTTC. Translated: CASSSDRGAKTQYF.

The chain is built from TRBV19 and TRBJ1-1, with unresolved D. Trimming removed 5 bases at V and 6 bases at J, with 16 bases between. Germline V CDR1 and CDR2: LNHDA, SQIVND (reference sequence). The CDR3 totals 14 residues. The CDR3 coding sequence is TGTGCCAGTAGTTCGCAAAATCGGGGTGCTGAAGCTTTCTTT. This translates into CASSSQNRGAEAFF.

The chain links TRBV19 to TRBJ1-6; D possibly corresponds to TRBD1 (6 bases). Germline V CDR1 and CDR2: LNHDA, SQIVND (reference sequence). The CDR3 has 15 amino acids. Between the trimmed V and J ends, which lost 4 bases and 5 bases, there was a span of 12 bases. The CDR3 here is CASSTGQLDNSPLHF. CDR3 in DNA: TGTGCCAGTAGTACCGGACAGCTAGATAATTCACCCCTCCACTTT.

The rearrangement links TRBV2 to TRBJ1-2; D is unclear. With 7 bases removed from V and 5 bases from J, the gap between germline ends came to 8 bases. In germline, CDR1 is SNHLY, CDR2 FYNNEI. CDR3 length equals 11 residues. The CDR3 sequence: CASIRDYGYTF. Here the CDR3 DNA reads TGTGCCAGCATCCGAGATTATGGCTACACCTTC. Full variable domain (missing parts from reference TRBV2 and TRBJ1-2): EPEVTQTPSHQVTQMGQEVILRCVPISNHLYFYWYRQILGQKVEFLVSFYNNEISEKSEIFDDQFSVERPDGSNFTLKIRSTKLEDSAMYFCASIRDYGYTFGSGTRLTVV.

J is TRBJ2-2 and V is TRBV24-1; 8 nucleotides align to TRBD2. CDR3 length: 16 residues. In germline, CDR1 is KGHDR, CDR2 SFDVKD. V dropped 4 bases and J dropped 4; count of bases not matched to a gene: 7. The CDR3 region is CATSDPGRGGTGELFF. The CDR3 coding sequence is TGTGCCACCAGTGACCCCGGGAGGGGCGGCACCGGGGAGCTGTTTTTT.

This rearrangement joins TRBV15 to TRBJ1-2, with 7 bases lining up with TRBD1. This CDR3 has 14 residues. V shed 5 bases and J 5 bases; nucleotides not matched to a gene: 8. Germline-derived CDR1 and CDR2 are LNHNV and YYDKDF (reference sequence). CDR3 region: CATSPTGKGYGYTF. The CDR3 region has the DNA TGTGCCACCAGCCCGACAGGGAAGGGGTATGGCTACACCTTC.

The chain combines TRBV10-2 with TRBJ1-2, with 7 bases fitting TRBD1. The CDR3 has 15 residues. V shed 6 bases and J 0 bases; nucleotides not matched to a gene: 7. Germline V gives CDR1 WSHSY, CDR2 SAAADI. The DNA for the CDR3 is TGCGCCAGCAGCTATACCGGGACAGCTAACTATGGCTACACCTTC. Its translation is CASSYTGTANYGYTF.

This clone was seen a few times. The CDR3: CATDTGQGTYNEQFF. The CDR3 DNA reads TGTGCCACCGATACCGGACAGGGGACTTACAATGAGCAGTTCTTC. This rearrangement joins TRBV10-3 to TRBJ2-1, with 9 bases matching TRBD1. This CDR3 spans 15 amino acids. CDR1 is ENHRY, CDR2 SYGVKD, per germline. V lost 10 bases and J lost 4; bases outside the gene matches: 11.

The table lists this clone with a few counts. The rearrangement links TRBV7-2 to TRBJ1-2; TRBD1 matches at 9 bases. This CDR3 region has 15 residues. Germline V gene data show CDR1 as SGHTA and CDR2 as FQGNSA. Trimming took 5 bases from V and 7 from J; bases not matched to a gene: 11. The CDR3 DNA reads TGTGCCAGCAGCCCAACCGGGACAGGGACTAGTGGCTACACCTTC. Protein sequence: CASSPTGTGTSGYTF.